The 27 T cell receptor beta chains below all came from one sample that was sequenced in a study of blood T cells in healthy people across ages. PCR was performed a second time for about 7 to 12 cycles using a sample-barcoded 5' primer and a J-beta primer mix. MiXCR, run by TCRdb on the 5' RACE reads, gives a single entry per CDR3 protein. Seen here are approximately 690,000 distinct CDR3 sequences, around 38% observed once, and the top ten hold 30%. The sequencing input was blood. Every receptor here comes from an elderly man in good health.

The chain links TRBV20-1 to TRBJ2-5; unclear D gene. The CDR3 extends over 14 amino acids. CDR1 DFQATT and CDR2 SNEGSKA come from the germline V gene (reference sequence). With 3 bases removed from V and 11 bases from J, the gap between germline ends came to 22 bases. The CDR3 DNA is TGCAGTGCTAGCTGGAAGCTAGTCCAGAATGAGCAGTACTTC. Translation: CSASWKLVQNEQYF.

This clonotype was detected a few times. This chain uses TRBV6-1 with TRBJ2-5, with 9 bases lining up with TRBD1. The germline CDR1 and CDR2 sequences are MNHNS and SASEGT. V lost 6 bases to trimming and J lost 5 bases; unmatched junction nucleotides: 4. There are 13 residues in the CDR3. The DNA of the CDR3 is TGTGCCAGCAGAAAACAGGGGGCCGAGACCCAGTACTTC. Protein product: CASRKQGAETQYF.

The sample holds a few counts of this clonotype. A read error may be the cause here, since a much bigger clone is one base away. V gene TRBV6-5 combines with J gene TRBJ2-5; D might be TRBD1 or TRBD2, each matching 5 bases. The CDR3 loop spans 13 amino acids. Germline V gene sequence: CDR1 MNHEY, CDR2 SVGAGI. V was shortened by 10 bases and J by 2 bases, with 14 bases between the two germline ends. CDR3 sequence (DNA): TGTGCCATCAGCCGGGGCCAGCAAGAGACCCAGTACTTC. It translates to CAISRGQQETQYF.

This clonotype was seen only a few times. The V call is TRBV18, the J call TRBJ2-1; D remains ambiguous. V dropped 3 bases and J dropped 6 bases, with 6 bases sitting between them. Per the germline V gene, CDR1 is KGHSH and CDR2 is LQKENI. There are 12 residues in the CDR3. The CDR3: CASSPHANEQFF. The CDR3 DNA is TGTGCCAGCTCACCGCATGCCAATGAGCAGTTCTTC. Looking up the rest from reference TRBV18 and TRBJ2-1 gives the full variable domain: NAGVMQNPRHLVRRRGQEARLRCSPMKGHSHVYWYRQLPEEGLKFMVYLQKENIIDESGMPKERFSAEFPKEGPSILRIQQVVRGDSAAYFCASSPHANEQFFGPGTRLTVL.

J is TRBJ1-2 and V is TRBV7-2; the D is unclear. V was clipped by 1 base and J by 4 bases, with 4 bases between them. Germline V gene data show CDR1 as SGHTA and CDR2 as FQGNSA. The CDR3 extends over 12 amino acids. The CDR3 sequence: CASSLVTYGYTF. Written as DNA, the CDR3 is TGTGCCAGCAGCTTAGTGACCTATGGCTACACCTTC.

This chain joins TRBV4-1 and TRBJ2-3; TRBD1 aligns across 8 bases. The germline gives CDR1 MGHRA, CDR2 YSYEKL. J gave up 3 bases and V 0 bases, and 5 bases lay outside the gene matches. This CDR3 region has 16 residues. The CDR3 region is CASSQDPGGATDTQYF. CDR3 DNA: TGCGCCAGCAGCCAAGATCCAGGGGGCGCGACAGATACGCAGTATTTT.

The chain links TRBV24-1 to TRBJ2-5; 9 bases line up with TRBD2. The CDR3 extends over 15 amino acids. Germline loops: CDR1 KGHDR, CDR2 SFDVKD. J lost 3 bases, V lost 3 bases, and 4 bases had no gene match. The CDR3 DNA reads TGTGCCACCAGTGATGGGACTAGCTTAAAAGAGACCCAGTACTTC. Translating it yields CATSDGTSLKETQYF.

The chain combines TRBV20-1 with TRBJ2-5, with D maybe TRBD1 (6 bases). This CDR3 comprises 15 residues. Germline CDR1 reads DFQATT; CDR2 reads SNEGSKA (reference sequence). With 6 bases removed from V and 0 bases from J, the gap between germline ends came to 17 bases. CDR3 sequence reads: CSALRQGLYQETQYF. Written as DNA, the CDR3 is TGCAGTGCCCTCCGGCAGGGGTTGTACCAAGAGACCCAGTACTTC.

The chain is built from TRBV20-1 and TRBJ2-7, with D possibly matching TRBD2 (5 bases). Germline-derived CDR1 and CDR2 are DFQATT and SNEGSKA (reference sequence). CDR3 length: 13 amino acids. Trimming removed 7 bases at V and 2 bases at J, with 15 bases between. The CDR3 DNA sequence: TGCAGTGTCCTTGCGGGTCCGCCCTACGAGCAGTACTTC. It encodes CSVLAGPPYEQYF.

This clonotype was counted a few times. The CDR3 sequence is CASSLRDGQNYEQYF. In DNA form, the CDR3 reads TGTGCCAGCAGCCTCCGGGACGGACAAAACTACGAGCAGTACTTC. The chain has TRBV11-2 and TRBJ2-7, with D possibly called TRBD1 or TRBD2 (5 bases each). The CDR3 consists of 15 residues. V was cut by 5 bases and J by 3 bases, with 17 bases left in between. Germline values: CDR1 SGHAT, CDR2 FQNNGV.

Concerning this clonotype itself: A junction end diverges from the germline sequence, so it may reflect a read error. This chain links TRBV7-6 with TRBJ2-7, with TRBD2 matching over 8 bases. CDR3 length: 16 amino acids. From germline, CDR1 is SGHVS and CDR2 FNYEAQ. DNA of the CDR3: TGTGCCAGCAGCCTCCACCTTAGCGGGGTCTCCTACGGGCAGTACTTC. Residues: CASSLHLSGVSYGQYF. The whole variable domain, remainder taken from reference TRBV7-6 and TRBJ2-7, is GAGVSQSPRYKVTKRGQDVALRCDPISGHVSLYWYRQALGQGPEFLTYFNYEAQQDKSGLPNDRFSAERPEGSISTLTIQRTEQRDSAMYRCASSLHLSGVSYGQYFGPGTRLTVT.

The chain joins TRBV7-2 to TRBJ2-5; 7 bases fit TRBD1. Germline CDR1 SGHTA, CDR2 FQGNSA. This CDR3 is built from 15 residues. V shed 1 base and J 4 bases; nucleotides not matched to a gene: 6. CDR3 nucleotides: TGTGCCAGCAGCTTAGGGGCAGGGGGACGAGAGACCCAGTACTTC. Its protein product is CASSLGAGGRETQYF. Looking up the rest from reference TRBV7-2 and TRBJ2-5 gives the full variable domain: GAGVSQSPSNKVTEKGKDVELRCDPISGHTALYWYRQSLGQGLEFLIYFQGNSAPDKSGLPSDRFSAERTGGSVSTLTIQRTQQEDSAVYLCASSLGAGGRETQYFGPGTRLLVL.

This chain connects TRBV6-2 or TRBV6-3 to TRBJ2-7, with 9 bases fitting TRBD1. The CDR3 is made up of 15 amino acids. J was trimmed by 2 bases and V by 5 bases; bases with no gene match: 7. CDR1 MNHEY and CDR2 SVGEGT come from the germline V gene. The CDR3 bases are TGTGCCAGCAGTGCGGGACAGGGTGGGACCTACGAGCAGTACTTC. Translating it yields CASSAGQGGTYEQYF.

In this sample, this clonotype turned up a few times. The rearrangement links TRBV24-1 to TRBJ2-1, with a possible D match to TRBD2 (7 bases). V was clipped by 5 bases and J by 9 bases, with 19 bases between them. CDR3 size: 15 residues. Per germline, CDR1 KGHDR and CDR2 SFDVKD. This chain's CDR3 is CATSGTGGEEGEQFF. CDR3 DNA sequence: TGTGCCACCAGTGGGACGGGGGGCGAGGAAGGTGAGCAGTTCTTC.

Regarding this clonotype: This clone may be a read error of a much larger clone one base away. The CDR3 spells CSSRGVAYNEQYF. DNA of the CDR3: TGCAGCTCCCGAGGGGTAGCCTACAATGAGCAGTACTTC. The chain combines TRBV29-1 with TRBJ2-4; D may correspond to TRBD1 or TRBD2 (5 bases each). The CDR3 totals 13 residues. CDR1 SQVTM and CDR2 ANQGSEA come from the germline V gene. Trimming took off 8 bases at V and 13 bases at J, with 24 bases between the two ends. The whole variable domain, remainder taken from reference TRBV29-1 and TRBJ2-4, is SAVISQKPSRDICQRGTSLTIQCQVDSQVTMMFWYRQQPGQSLTLIATANQGSEATYESGFVIDKFPISRPNLTFSTLTVSNMSPEDSSIYLCSSRGVAYNEQYFGAGTRLSVL.

Here the CDR3 reads CASSSNYREFTYEQYF. CDR3 DNA: TGTGCCAGCAGTTCAAACTACAGGGAGTTCACCTACGAGCAGTACTTC. V and J are TRBV28 and TRBJ2-7; D may be TRBD1 (6 bases). This CDR3 has 16 amino acids. The V end lost 4 bases, the J end lost 2 bases, and 18 bases lay between the germline ends. Germline CDR1 and CDR2: MDHEN and SYDVKM.

This clonotype has at least ten counts. The chain uses TRBV29-1 and TRBJ2-5; no definite D call. This CDR3 is 11 amino acids long. Germline V CDR1 and CDR2: SQVTM, ANQGSEA. Trimming removed 7 bases from V and 5 bases from J, with 11 bases in between. The CDR3 nucleotides are TGCAGCGCTGCGAGGACGGAGACCCAGTACTTC. This gives the protein CSAARTETQYF.

The J gene is TRBJ2-7, the V gene TRBV29-1; 10 positions agree with TRBD2. Germline trimming cut 3 bases from V and 3 bases from J; bases unmatched to any gene: 8. There are 15 residues in the CDR3. CDR1 and CDR2 (germline): SQVTM, ANQGSEA. CDR3 sequence reads: CSVESPSGSFYEQYF. The CDR3 DNA sequence: TGCAGCGTTGAGTCCCCTAGCGGGAGTTTCTACGAGCAGTACTTC.

This chain links TRBV10-1 with TRBJ2-5; 9 positions match TRBD2. Germline V lookup: CDR1 WNHNN, CDR2 SYGVQD (reference sequence). The CDR3 loop spans 14 amino acids. After removal of 5 bases from V and 11 bases from J, the junction contained 12 bases not matched to a gene. The CDR3 coding sequence is TGCGCCAGCAGTAATAGCGGGGGATATAATGAGCAGTACTTC. The encoded protein is CASSNSGGYNEQYF.

The genes are TRBV5-1 and TRBJ1-1; unclear D gene. Germline V gene sequence: CDR1 SGHRS, CDR2 YFSETQ. The CDR3 is 14 residues long. V lost 4 bases, J lost 1 base, and 11 bases lay in between. The CDR3 here is CASSGVGENTEAFF. The CDR3 nucleotides are TGCGCCAGCAGCGGAGTTGGGGAGAACACTGAAGCTTTCTTT.

The rearrangement links TRBV5-1 to TRBJ2-1; D unclear. Trimming pared 0 bases from V and 0 bases from J, leaving 13 bases between. Germline CDR1 SGHRS, CDR2 YFSETQ. This CDR3 has 17 amino acids. For the CDR3, the DNA is TGCGCCAGCAGCTTGGGTTCAGGCGCACACTCCTACAATGAGCAGTTCTTC. It is translated as CASSLGSGAHSYNEQFF. The entire variable domain, with the rest obtained from reference TRBV5-1 and TRBJ2-1, is as follows: KAGVTQTPRYLIKTRGQQVTLSCSPISGHRSVSWYQQTPGQGLQFLFEYFSETQRNKGNFPGRFSGRQFSNSRSEMNVSTLELGDSALYLCASSLGSGAHSYNEQFFGPGTRLTVL.

This chain uses TRBV6-2 or TRBV6-3 with TRBJ2-3; the D gene is possibly TRBD2 (6 bases). From germline, CDR1 is MNHEY and CDR2 SVGEGT. This CDR3 has 14 residues. The ends were cut back, 6 bases at V and 2 bases at J, with 12 bases in the middle. CDR3 DNA: TGTGCCAGCAGCGTCGGGAGACCCACAGATACGCAGTATTTT. It yields the protein CASSVGRPTDTQYF.

CDR3 bases: TGTGCCAGCACCCGGGGGGCGAAAAACGAGCAGTACTTC. Protein product: CASTRGAKNEQYF. J is TRBJ2-7 and V is TRBV6-5; weak D call: TRBD2 (7 bases). V lost 7 bases to trimming and J lost 5 bases, with 15 bases between them. Germline CDR1 is MNHEY and CDR2 is SVGAGI. CDR3 length: 13 amino acids.

This clonotype has ten or more counts. The chain uses TRBV7-2 and TRBJ2-7; D is ambiguous. CDR3 length: 12 amino acids. Trimming took off 4 bases at V and 2 bases at J, with 6 bases between the two ends. The germline gives CDR1 SGHTA, CDR2 FQGNSA. The CDR3 sequence is CASSWVAYEQYF. For the CDR3, the DNA is TGTGCCAGCAGCTGGGTAGCCTACGAGCAGTACTTC.

The chain is built from TRBV6-6 and TRBJ1-5, with TRBD1 matching 8 bases. The germline V gene has CDR1 MNHNY and CDR2 SVGAGI (reference sequence). The length of the CDR3 is 13 residues. V shed 5 bases and J 6 bases; nucleotides not matched to a gene: 3. CDR3 in DNA: TGTGCCAGCAGTCGTGACAGGGGTCAGCCCCAGCATTTT. Translating it yields CASSRDRGQPQHF.

There are many counts of this clonotype. The V gene is TRBV6-2 or TRBV6-3, the J gene TRBJ2-1; 9 bases agree with TRBD2. The germline CDR1 and CDR2 sequences are MNHEY and SVGEGT. The CDR3 loop spans 17 amino acids. Trimming at V came to 3 bases and at J to 8 bases, leaving 14 bases not matched to a gene. This CDR3 reads CASSYSHRTSVSDEQFF. CDR3 coding DNA: TGTGCCAGCAGTTATTCCCACCGGACTAGCGTTTCTGATGAGCAGTTCTTC.

This chain links TRBV4-2 with TRBJ2-7; 12 bases align to TRBD1. CDR1 and CDR2 from the germline V gene are LGHNA and YNFKEQ. This CDR3 has 14 amino acids. The J segment lost 5 bases and the V segment lost 4 bases, leaving 3 bases of the junction unmatched. This chain's CDR3 is CASSRGQGADEQYF. In DNA, the CDR3 is TGTGCCAGCAGCCGGGGACAGGGGGCGGACGAGCAGTACTTC.